What follows is one T cell receptor beta chain and its context. This CDR3 is built from 15 residues. V was clipped by 6 bases and J by 6 bases, with 17 bases between them. CDR1 and CDR2 (germline): MDHEN, SYDVKM. This entry is derived from a study of shared clonotypes between healthy human individuals. Clones were read by immunoSEQ multiplex PCR, and TCRdb kept only the in-frame ones, dropping some. The table records millions of clones, 90% to 95% of them present only once. The source is a man in his late teens or twenties in good health. Specimen: naive CD4+ T cells sorted from blood. The subset here: CD45RA+ positively selected. The chain joins TRBV28 to TRBJ2-2; D perhaps matches TRBD1 (6 bases). In DNA, the CDR3 is TGTGCCAGCAGCACCGACAGGTTAAGGTCCGGGGAGCTGTTTTTT. Its protein is CASSTDRLRSGELFF.